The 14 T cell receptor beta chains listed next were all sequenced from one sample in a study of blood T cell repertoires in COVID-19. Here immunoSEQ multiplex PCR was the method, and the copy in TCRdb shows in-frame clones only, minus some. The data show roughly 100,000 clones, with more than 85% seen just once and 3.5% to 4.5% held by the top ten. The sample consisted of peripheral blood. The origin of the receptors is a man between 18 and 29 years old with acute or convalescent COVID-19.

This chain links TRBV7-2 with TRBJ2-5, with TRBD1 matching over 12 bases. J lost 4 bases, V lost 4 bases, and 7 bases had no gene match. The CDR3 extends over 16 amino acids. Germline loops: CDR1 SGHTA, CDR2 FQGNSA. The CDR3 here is CASSSRGQGAGETQYF. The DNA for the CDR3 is TGTGCCAGCAGCTCCCGGGGACAGGGGGCTGGAGAGACCCAGTACTTC.

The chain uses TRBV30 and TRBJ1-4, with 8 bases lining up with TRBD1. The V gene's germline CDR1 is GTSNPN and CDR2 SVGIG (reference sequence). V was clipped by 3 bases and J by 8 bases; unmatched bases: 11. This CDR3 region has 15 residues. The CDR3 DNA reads TGTGCCTGGAGCTCCCCCAGGGGGCTTAGGGAAAAACTGTTTTTT. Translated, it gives CAWSSPRGLREKLFF.

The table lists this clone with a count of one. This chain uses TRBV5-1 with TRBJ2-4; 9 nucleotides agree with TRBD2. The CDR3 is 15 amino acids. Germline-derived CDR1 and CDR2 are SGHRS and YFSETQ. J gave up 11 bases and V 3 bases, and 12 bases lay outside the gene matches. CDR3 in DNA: TGCGCCAGCAGCTCTAGCGGGAACAACAATCGGGTTCAGTACTTC. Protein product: CASSSSGNNNRVQYF.

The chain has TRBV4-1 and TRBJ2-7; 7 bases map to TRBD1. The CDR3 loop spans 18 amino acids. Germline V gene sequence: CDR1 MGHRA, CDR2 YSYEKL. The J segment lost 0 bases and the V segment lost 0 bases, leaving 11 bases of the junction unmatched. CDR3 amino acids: CASSQERTGARSSYEQYF. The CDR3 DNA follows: TGCGCCAGCAGCCAAGAACGGACAGGTGCAAGAAGCTCCTACGAGCAGTACTTC.

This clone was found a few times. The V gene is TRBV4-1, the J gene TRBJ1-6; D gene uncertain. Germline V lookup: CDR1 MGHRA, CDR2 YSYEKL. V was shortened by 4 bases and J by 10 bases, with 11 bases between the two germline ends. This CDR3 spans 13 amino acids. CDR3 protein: CASSRGNSSPLHF. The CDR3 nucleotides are TGCGCCAGCAGCCGAGGGAACAGCTCACCCCTCCACTTT.

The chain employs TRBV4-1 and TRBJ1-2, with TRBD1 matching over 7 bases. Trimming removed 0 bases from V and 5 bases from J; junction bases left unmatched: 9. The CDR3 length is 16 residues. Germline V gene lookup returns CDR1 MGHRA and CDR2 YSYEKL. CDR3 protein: CASSQDPPDRDYGYTF. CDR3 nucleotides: TGCGCCAGCAGCCAAGACCCTCCAGACAGGGATTATGGCTACACCTTC.

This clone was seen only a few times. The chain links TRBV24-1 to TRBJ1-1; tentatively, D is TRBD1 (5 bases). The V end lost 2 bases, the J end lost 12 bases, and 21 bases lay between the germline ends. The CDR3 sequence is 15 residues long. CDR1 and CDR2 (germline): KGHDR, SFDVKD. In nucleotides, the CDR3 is TGTGCCACCAGTGATTCCGGGGGGGTCCACCGTAGTCCTTTCTTT. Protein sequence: CATSDSGGVHRSPFF.

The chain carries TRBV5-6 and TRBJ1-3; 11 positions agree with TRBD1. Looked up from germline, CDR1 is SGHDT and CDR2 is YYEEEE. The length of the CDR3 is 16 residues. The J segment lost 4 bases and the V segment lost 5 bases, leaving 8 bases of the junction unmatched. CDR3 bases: TGTGCCAGCAGTCGGACAGGGGGCGCATCCGGAAACACCATATATTTT. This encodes CASSRTGGASGNTIYF.

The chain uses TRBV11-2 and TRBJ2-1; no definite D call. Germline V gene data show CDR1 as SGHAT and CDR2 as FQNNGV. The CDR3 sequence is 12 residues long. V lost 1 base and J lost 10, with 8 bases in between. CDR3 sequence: CASSLGEREQFF. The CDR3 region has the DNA TGTGCCAGCAGCTTAGGCGAACGAGAGCAGTTCTTC.

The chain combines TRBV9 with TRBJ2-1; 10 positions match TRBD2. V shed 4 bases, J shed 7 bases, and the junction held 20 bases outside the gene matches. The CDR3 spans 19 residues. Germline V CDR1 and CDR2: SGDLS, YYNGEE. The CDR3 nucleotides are TGTGCCAGCAGCCCCCTAGCGGGGGAAACCCGACGGAACCAAAATGAGCAGTTCTTC. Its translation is CASSPLAGETRRNQNEQFF.

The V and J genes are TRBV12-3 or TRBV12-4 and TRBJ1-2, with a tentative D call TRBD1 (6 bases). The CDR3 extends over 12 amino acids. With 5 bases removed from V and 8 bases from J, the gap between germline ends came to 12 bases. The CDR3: CASSLRGGGYTF. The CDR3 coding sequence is TGTGCCAGCAGTCTCAGGGGAGGGGGCTACACCTTC.

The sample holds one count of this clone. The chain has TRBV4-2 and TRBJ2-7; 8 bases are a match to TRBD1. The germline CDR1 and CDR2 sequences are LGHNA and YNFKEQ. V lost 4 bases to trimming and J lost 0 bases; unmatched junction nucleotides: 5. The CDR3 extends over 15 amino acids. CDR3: CASSPRTGSSYEQYF. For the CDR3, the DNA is TGTGCCAGCAGCCCACGGACAGGGAGCTCCTACGAGCAGTACTTC.

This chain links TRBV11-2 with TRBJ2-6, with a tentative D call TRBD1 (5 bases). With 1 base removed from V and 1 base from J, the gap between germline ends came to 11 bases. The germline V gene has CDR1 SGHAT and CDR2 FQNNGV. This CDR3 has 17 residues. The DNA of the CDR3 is TGTGCCAGCAGCTTAGTTTTTCAGGGATCTGGGGCCAACGTCCTGACTTTC. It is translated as CASSLVFQGSGANVLTF.

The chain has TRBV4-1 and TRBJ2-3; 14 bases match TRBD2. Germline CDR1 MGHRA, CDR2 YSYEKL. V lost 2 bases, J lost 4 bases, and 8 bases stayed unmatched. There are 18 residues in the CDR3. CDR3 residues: CASSQNGLAGGFSDTQYF. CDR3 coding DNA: TGCGCCAGCAGCCAAAATGGACTAGCGGGGGGTTTTTCAGATACGCAGTATTTT.